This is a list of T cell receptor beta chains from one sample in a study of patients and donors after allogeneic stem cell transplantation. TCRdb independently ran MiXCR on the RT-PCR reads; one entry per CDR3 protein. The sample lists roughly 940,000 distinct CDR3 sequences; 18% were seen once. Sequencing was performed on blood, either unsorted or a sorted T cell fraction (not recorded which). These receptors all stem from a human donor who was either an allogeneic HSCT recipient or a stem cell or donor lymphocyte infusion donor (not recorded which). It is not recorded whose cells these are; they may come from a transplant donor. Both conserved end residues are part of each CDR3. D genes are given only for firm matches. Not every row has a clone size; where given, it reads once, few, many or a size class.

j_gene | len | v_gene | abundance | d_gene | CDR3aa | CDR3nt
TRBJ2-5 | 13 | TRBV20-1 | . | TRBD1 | CSGPGGLGETQYF | TGCAGTGGCCCAGGGGGCCTCGGGGAGACCCAGTACTTC
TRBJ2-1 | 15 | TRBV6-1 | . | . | CASRAPGANLNEQFF | TGTGCCAGCAGGGCCCCGGGGGCTAATTTGAATGAGCAGTTCTTC
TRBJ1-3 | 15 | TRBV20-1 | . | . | CSAGSSPGTGNTIYF | TGCAGTGCTGGATCCTCTCCCGGGACTGGAAACACCATATATTTT
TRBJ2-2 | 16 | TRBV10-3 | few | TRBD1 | CAISERGTGNTGELFF | TGTGCCATCAGTGAGAGGGGGACAGGTAACACCGGGGAGCTGTTTTTT
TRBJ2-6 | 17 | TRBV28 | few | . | CASNGAVVDSGANVLTF | TGTGCCAGCAATGGGGCAGTCGTCGACTCTGGGGCCAACGTCCTGACTTTC
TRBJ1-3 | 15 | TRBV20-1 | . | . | CSAKITGQSGNTIYF | TGCAGTGCCAAAATCACAGGGCAATCTGGAAACACCATATATTTT
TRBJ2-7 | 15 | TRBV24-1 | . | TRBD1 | CATSDSGTEFYEQYF | TGTGCCACCAGTGATTCGGGGACAGAGTTCTACGAGCAGTACTTC
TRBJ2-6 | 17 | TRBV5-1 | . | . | CASSLDRWQSGANVLTF | TGCGCCAGCAGCTTGGATCGGTGGCAATCTGGGGCCAACGTCCTGACTTTC
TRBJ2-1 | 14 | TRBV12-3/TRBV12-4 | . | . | CASSPEGPYDEQFF | TGTGCCAGCAGCCCAGAGGGACCGTATGATGAGCAGTTCTTC
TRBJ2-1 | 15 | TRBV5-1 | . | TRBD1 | CASSLADRGRNEQFF | TGCGCCAGCAGCTTAGCGGACAGGGGACGCAATGAGCAGTTCTTC
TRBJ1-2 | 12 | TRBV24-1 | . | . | CATRGSQQGCTF | TGTGCCACCAGAGGGAGCCAACAGGGATGCACCTTC
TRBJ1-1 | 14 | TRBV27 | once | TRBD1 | CASSLSGTGAEAFF | TGTGCCAGCAGTTTATCCGGGACAGGGGCTGAAGCTTTCTTT
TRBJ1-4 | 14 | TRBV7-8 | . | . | CASNLQQGGEKLFF | TGTGCCAGCAACCTTCAACAGGGTGGTGAAAAACTGTTTTTT
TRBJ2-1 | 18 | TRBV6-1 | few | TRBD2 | CASSLGRPETSTYNEQFF | TGTGCCAGCAGCCTCGGGAGGCCCGAAACATCTACCTACAATGAGCAGTTCTTC
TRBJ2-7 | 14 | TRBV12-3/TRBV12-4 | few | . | CASSFAGANYEQYF | TGTGCCAGCAGTTTTGCGGGCGCGAACTACGAGCAGTACTTC
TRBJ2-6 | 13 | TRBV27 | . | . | CASSFRGTNVLTF | TGTGCCAGCAGTTTCCGAGGGACCAACGTCCTGACTTTC
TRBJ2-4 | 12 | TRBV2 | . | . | CASRNPGDIQYF | TGTGCCAGCAGGAACCCCGGGGACATTCAGTACTTC